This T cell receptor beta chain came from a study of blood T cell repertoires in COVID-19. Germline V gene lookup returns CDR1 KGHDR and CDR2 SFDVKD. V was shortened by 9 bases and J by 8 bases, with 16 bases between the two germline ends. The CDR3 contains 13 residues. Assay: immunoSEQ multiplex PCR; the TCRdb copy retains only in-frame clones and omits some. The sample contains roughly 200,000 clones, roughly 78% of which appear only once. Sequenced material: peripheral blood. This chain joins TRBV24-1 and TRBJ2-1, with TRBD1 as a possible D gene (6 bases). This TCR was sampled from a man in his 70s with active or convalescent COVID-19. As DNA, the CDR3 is TGTGCCACCGCCACCGGGACATCGGATGAGCAGTTCTTC. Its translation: CATATGTSDEQFF.